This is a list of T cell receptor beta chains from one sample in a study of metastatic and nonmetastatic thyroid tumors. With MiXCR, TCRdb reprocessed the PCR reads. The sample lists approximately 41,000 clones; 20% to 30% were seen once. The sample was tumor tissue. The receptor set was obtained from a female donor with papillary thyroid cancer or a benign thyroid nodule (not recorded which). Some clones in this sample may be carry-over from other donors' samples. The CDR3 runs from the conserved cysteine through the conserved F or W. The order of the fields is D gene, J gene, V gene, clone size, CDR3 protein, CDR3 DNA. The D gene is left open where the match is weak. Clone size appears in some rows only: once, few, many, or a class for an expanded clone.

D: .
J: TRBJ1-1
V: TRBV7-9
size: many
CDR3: CASSLEVGAGTEAFF
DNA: TGTGCCAGCAGCTTAGAAGTGGGTGCGGGCACTGAAGCTTTCTTT

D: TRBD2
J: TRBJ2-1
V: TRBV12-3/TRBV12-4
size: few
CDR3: CASSMGLAYYNEQFF
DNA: TGTGCCAGCAGTATGGGACTAGCGTATTACAATGAGCAGTTCTTC

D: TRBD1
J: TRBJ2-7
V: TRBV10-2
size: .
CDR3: CASTRGRGAEQYF
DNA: TGCGCCAGCACCAGGGGGCGCGGGGCTGAGCAGTACTTC

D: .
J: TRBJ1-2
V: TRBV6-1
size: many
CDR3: CASRRMQSKGRNYGYTF
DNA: TGTGCCAGCCGGAGAATGCAATCCAAGGGACGGAACTATGGCTACACCTTC

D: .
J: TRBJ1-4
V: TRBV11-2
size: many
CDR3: CASSLDEKLFF
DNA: TGTGCCAGCAGCTTAGATGAAAAACTGTTTTTT

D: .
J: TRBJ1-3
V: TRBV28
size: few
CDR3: CASSSEVSGNTIYF
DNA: TGTGCCAGCAGTTCCGAGGTCTCTGGAAACACCATATATTTT

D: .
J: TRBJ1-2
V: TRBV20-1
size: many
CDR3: CSAEAGTGYGYTF
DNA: TGCAGTGCTGAAGCAGGGACGGGCTATGGCTACACCTTC

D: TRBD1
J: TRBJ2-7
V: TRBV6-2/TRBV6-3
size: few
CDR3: CASSYSTGGYEQYF
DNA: TGTGCCAGCAGTTACTCGACAGGGGGCTACGAGCAGTACTTC

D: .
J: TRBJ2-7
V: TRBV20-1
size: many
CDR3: CSASGSYEQYF
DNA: TGCAGTGCTAGTGGCTCCTACGAGCAGTACTTC

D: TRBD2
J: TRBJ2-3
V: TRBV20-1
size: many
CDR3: CSATGRGPSTSDSPDTQYF
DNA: TGCAGTGCTACCGGTCGGGGCCCCTCGACTAGCGATTCCCCAGATACGCAGTATTTT

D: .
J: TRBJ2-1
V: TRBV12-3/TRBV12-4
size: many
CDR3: CASRGDSNEQFF
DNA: TGTGCCAGCAGGGGGGACTCCAATGAGCAGTTCTTC